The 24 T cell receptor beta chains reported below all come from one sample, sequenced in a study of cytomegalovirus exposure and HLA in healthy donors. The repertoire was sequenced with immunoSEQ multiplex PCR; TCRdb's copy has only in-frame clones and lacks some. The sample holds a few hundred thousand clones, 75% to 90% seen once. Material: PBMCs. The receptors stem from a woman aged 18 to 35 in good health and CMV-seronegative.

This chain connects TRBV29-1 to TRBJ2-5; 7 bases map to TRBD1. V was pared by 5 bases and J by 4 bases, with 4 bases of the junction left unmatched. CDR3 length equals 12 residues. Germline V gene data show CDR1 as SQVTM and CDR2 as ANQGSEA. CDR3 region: CSVPQGRETQYF. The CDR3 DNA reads TGCAGCGTTCCACAGGGGAGAGAGACCCAGTACTTC.

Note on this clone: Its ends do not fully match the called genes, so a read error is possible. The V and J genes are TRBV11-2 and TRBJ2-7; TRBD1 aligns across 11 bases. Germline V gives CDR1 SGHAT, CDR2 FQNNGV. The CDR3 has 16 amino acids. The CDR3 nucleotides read TGTGCCAGCAGCTTAGATTGGACAGGGGGCTCCAACGAGCAGTACTTC. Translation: CASSLDWTGGSNEQYF.

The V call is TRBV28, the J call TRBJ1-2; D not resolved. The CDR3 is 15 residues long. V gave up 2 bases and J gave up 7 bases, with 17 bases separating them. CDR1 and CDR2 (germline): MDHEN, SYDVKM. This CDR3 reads CASSLVPRSAGGYTF. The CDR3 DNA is TGTGCCAGCAGTTTAGTGCCCCGTTCGGCAGGTGGCTACACCTTC.

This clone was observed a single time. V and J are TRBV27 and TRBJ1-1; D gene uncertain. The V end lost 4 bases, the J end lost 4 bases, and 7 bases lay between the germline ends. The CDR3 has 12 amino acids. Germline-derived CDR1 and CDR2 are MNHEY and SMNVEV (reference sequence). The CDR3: CASSSSLTEAFF. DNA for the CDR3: TGTGCCAGCAGTTCCAGTCTCACTGAAGCTTTCTTT.

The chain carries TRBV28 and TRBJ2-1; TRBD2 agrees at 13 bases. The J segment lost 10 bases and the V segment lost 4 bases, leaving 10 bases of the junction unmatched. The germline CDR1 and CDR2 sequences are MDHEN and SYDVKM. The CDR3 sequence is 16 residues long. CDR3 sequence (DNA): TGTGCCAGCAGTTCCCACGAACGACTAGCGGGGGGAGAGCAGTTCTTC. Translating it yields CASSSHERLAGGEQFF.

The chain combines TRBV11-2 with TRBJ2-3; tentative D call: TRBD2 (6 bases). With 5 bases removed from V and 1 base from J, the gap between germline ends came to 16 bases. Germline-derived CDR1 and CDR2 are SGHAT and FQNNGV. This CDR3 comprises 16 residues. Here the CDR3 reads CASSMWTTAGTDTQYF. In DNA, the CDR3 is TGTGCCAGCAGCATGTGGACTACAGCGGGCACAGATACGCAGTATTTT.

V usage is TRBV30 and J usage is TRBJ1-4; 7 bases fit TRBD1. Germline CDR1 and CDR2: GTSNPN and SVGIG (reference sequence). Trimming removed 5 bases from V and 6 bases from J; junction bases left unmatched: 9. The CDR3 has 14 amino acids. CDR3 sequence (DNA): TGTGCCTGGCTCGACAGGGCTTTAGATGAAAAACTGTTTTTT. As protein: CAWLDRALDEKLFF.

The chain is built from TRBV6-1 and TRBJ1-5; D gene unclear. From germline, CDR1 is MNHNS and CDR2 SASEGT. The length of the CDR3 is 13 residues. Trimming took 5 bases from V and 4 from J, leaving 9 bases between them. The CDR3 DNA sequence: TGTGCCAGCAGTACGAGAGAGAATCAGCCCCAGCATTTT. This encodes CASSTRENQPQHF.

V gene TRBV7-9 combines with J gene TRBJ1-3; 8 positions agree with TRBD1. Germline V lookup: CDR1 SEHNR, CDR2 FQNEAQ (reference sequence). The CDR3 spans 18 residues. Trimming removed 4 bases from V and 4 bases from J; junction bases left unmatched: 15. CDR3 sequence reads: CASSSIFLGQGGGNTIYF. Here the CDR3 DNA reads TGTGCCAGCAGCTCTATTTTCCTCGGACAGGGAGGAGGAAACACCATATATTTT.

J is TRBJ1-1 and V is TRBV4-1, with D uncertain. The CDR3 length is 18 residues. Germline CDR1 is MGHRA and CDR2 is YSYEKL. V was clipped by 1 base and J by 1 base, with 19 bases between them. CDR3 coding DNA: TGCGCCAGCAGCCAAGCACCCGCCCTGACAATAAAGAACACTGAAGCTTTCTTT. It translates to CASSQAPALTIKNTEAFF.

The CDR3 loop reads CAWRPSGLYEQYF. For the CDR3, the DNA is TGTGCCTGGAGGCCTTCGGGACTTTACGAGCAGTACTTC. The rearrangement joins TRBV30 to TRBJ2-7, with D possibly TRBD2 on 6 matching bases. V was clipped by 3 bases and J by 4 bases, with 13 bases between them. Per germline, CDR1 GTSNPN and CDR2 SVGIG (reference sequence). The CDR3 consists of 13 residues.

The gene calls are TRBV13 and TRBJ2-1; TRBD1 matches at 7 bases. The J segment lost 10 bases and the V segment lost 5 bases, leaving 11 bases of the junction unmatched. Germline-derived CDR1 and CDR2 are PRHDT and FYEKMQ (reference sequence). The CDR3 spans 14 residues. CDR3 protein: CASSLGQVRREQFF. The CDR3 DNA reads TGTGCCAGCAGCCTCGGACAGGTCCGGCGGGAGCAGTTCTTC. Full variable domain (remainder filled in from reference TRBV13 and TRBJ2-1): AAGVIQSPRHLIKEKRETATLKCYPIPRHDTVYWYQQGPGQDPQFLISFYEKMQSDKGSIPDRFSAQQFSDYHSELNMSSLELGDSALYFCASSLGQVRREQFFGPGTRLTVL.

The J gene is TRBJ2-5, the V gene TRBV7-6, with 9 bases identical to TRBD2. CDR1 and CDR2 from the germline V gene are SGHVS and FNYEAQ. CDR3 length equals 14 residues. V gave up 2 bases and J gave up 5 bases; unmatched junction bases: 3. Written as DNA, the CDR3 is TGTGCCAGCAGCTTACGCGGGGGGGCGGAGACCCAGTACTTC. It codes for CASSLRGGAETQYF.

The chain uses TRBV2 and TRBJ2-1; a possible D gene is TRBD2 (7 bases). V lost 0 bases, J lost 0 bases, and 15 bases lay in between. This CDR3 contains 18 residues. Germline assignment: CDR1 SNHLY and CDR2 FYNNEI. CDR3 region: CASSEAGGLATSYNEQFF. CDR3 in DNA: TGTGCCAGCAGTGAAGCGGGGGGGCTGGCCACCTCCTACAATGAGCAGTTCTTC.

CDR3 DNA: TGTGCCAGCAGCCACCGGACAGGGGGCACAGATACGCAGTATTTT. Residues: CASSHRTGGTDTQYF. This chain joins TRBV28 and TRBJ2-3; TRBD1 agrees at 9 bases. Germline CDR1 reads MDHEN; CDR2 reads SYDVKM. CDR3 length: 15 amino acids. The V gene end was trimmed by 6 bases and the J gene end by 1 base; junction bases not matched to a gene: 5.

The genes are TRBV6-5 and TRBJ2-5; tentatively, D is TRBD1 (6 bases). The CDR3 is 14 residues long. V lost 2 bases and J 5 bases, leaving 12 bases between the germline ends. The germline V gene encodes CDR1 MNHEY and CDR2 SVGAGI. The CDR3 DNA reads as TGTGCCAGCAGTTACCCCGGCAGGGGTGAGACCCAGTACTTC. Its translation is CASSYPGRGETQYF.

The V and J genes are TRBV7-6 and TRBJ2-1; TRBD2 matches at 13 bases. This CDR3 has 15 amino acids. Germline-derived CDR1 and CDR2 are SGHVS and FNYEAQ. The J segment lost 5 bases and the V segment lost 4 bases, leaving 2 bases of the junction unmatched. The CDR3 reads CASSSGLAGDNEQFF. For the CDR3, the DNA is TGTGCCAGCAGCTCAGGACTAGCGGGAGACAATGAGCAGTTCTTC. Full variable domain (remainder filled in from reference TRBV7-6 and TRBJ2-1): GAGVSQSPRYKVTKRGQDVALRCDPISGHVSLYWYRQALGQGPEFLTYFNYEAQQDKSGLPNDRFSAERPEGSISTLTIQRTEQRDSAMYRCASSSGLAGDNEQFFGPGTRLTVL.

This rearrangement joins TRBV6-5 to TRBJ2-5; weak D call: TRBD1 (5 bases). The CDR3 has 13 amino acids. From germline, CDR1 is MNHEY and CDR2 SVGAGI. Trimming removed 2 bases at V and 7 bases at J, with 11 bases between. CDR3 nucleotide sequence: TGTGCCAGCAGTTACAATTTGCAGGGGACCCAGTACTTC. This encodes CASSYNLQGTQYF.

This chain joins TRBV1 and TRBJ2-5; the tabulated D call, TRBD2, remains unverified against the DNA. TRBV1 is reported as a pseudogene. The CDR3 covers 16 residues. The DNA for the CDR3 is TGCACCAGCAGACTCATGACTAGCGGGAGTAAAGAGACCCAGTACTTC. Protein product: CTSRLMTSGSKETQYF.

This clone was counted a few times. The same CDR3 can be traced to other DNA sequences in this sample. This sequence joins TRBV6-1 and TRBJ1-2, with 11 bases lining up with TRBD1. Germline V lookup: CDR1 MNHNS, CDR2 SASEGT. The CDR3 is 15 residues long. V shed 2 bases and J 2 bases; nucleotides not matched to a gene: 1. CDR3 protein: CASSEWTGGNYGYTF. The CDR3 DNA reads TGTGCCAGCAGTGAATGGACAGGGGGCAACTATGGCTACACCTTC.

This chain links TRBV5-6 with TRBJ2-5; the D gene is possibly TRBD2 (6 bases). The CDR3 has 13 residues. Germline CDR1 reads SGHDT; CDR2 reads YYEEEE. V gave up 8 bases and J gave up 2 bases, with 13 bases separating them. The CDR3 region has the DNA TGTGCCAGTAGGAGGGGTGTTCAAGAGACCCAGTACTTC. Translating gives CASRRGVQETQYF.

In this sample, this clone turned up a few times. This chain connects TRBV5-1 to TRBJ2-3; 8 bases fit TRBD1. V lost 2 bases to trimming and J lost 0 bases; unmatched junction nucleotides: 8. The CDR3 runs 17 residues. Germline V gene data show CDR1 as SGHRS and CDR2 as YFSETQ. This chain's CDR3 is CASSLGQGGSSTDTQYF. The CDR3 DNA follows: TGCGCCAGCAGCTTAGGACAGGGAGGTAGCAGCACAGATACGCAGTATTTT.

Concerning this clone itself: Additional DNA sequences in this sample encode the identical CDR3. CDR3 residues: CASSLGGSTDTQYF. The CDR3 nucleotides are TGCGCCAGCAGCTTGGGAGGCAGCACAGATACGCAGTATTTT. V usage is TRBV5-1 and J usage is TRBJ2-3; D call uncertain. Germline V gene lookup returns CDR1 SGHRS and CDR2 YFSETQ. Trimming pared 0 bases from V and 0 bases from J, leaving 5 bases between. The CDR3 loop spans 14 amino acids.

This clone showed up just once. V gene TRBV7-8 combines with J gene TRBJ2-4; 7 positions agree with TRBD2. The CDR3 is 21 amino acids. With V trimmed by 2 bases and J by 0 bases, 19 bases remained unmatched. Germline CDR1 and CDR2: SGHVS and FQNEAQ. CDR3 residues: CASSLLVASPGTIIAKNIQYF. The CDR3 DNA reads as TGTGCCAGCAGCTTACTGGTCGCGAGCCCCGGGACTATCATAGCCAAAAACATTCAGTACTTC.